The 7 T cell receptor beta chains given below trace back to one sample, sequenced in a study of blood T cell repertoires in COVID-19. Only in-frame clones appear in the TCRdb table, and some are missing; sequencing was by immunoSEQ multiplex PCR. The table has 390,000 or so clones, approximately 90% seen once. Sequenced sample: peripheral blood. These receptors came from a woman aged 25 to 45 with active or convalescent COVID-19.

The chain uses TRBV3-1 (or the pseudogene TRBV3-2) and TRBJ2-2; 9 bases are shared with TRBD1. J was trimmed by 5 bases and V by 0 bases; bases with no gene match: 10. This CDR3 is 18 amino acids long. Germline loops: CDR1 LGHDT, CDR2 YNNKEL (reference sequence). This CDR3 is CASSQDRRGGQGTGELFF. The CDR3 region has the DNA TGTGCCAGCAGCCAAGATCGGCGAGGGGGACAGGGTACCGGGGAGCTGTTTTTT.

V and J are TRBV6-6 and TRBJ1-1, with 9 bases lining up with TRBD1. V was pared by 6 bases and J by 4 bases, with 3 bases of the junction left unmatched. The CDR3 is made up of 13 amino acids. Germline loops: CDR1 MNHNY, CDR2 SVGAGI (reference sequence). The CDR3 sequence is CASSRQGGTEAFF. The CDR3 DNA reads as TGTGCCAGCAGCCGACAGGGGGGCACTGAAGCTTTCTTT.

V is TRBV2 and J is TRBJ1-1, with D perhaps TRBD1 (5 bases). Germline CDR1 and CDR2: SNHLY and FYNNEI. Trimming removed 3 bases from V and 4 bases from J, with 9 bases in between. The CDR3 sequence is 13 residues long. For the CDR3, the DNA is TGTGCCAGCAGTGACAGGGAGGCCACTGAAGCTTTCTTT. This gives the protein CASSDREATEAFF. Together with reference TRBV2 and TRBJ1-1, the CDR3 gives the full variable domain: EPEVTQTPSHQVTQMGQEVILRCVPISNHLYFYWYRQILGQKVEFLVSFYNNEISEKSEIFDDQFSVERPDGSNFTLKIRSTKLEDSAMYFCASSDREATEAFFGQGTRLTVV.

This chain uses TRBV7-9 with TRBJ2-2, with TRBD2 matching over 8 bases. J lost 1 base, V lost 3 bases, and 4 bases had no gene match. This CDR3 spans 16 amino acids. Looked up from germline, CDR1 is SEHNR and CDR2 is FQNEAQ (reference sequence). CDR3 in DNA: TGTGCCAGCAGCTTCTTACTAGCGGTGAACACCGGGGAGCTGTTTTTT. Translation gives CASSFLLAVNTGELFF.

This sequence joins TRBV27 and TRBJ2-7, with 7 nucleotides matching TRBD2. This CDR3 has 17 residues. Germline values: CDR1 MNHEY, CDR2 SMNVEV (reference sequence). V lost 2 bases to trimming and J lost 4 bases; unmatched junction nucleotides: 14. Here the CDR3 reads CASSLLRLELASYEQYF. The CDR3 coding sequence is TGTGCCAGCAGTTTACTGCGACTTGAACTAGCGTCGTACGAGCAGTACTTC.

The CDR3 sequence: CASTTTGGGNSPLHF. CDR3 DNA sequence: TGTGCCAGTACAACAACAGGGGGCGGTAATTCACCCCTCCACTTT. The gene calls are TRBV19 and TRBJ1-6, with 9 bases lining up with TRBD1. J lost 6 bases, V lost 7 bases, and 7 bases had no gene match. CDR1 and CDR2 from the germline V gene are LNHDA and SQIVND (reference sequence). This CDR3 has 15 amino acids.

Note on this clone: Other nucleotide sequences from this sample produce the same CDR3. This chain links TRBV6-1 with TRBJ2-7; possibly TRBD2 for D (6 bases). Trimming removed 3 bases from V and 3 bases from J, with 9 bases in between. CDR3 length: 13 residues. Per germline, CDR1 MNHNS and CDR2 SASEGT. CDR3 amino acids: CASSDGGYYEQYF. The CDR3 nucleotides are TGTGCCAGCAGTGACGGGGGTTACTACGAGCAGTACTTC.